The subject of this entry is one TCR beta chain. What it binds is not known. A read error may account for a junction end that differs from germline. The CDR3 has 15 residues. Germline CDR1 LGHDT, CDR2 YNNKEL (reference sequence). This record comes from a study of CD8+CD57+ T cells in acquired aplastic anemia. For the study at large: Reads per healthy sample averaged around 9.9 million (CD4+) and under 13 million (CD8+).

Study-level findings and limits: Patients shared some 30 CD8+ CDR3 sequences with controls.

According to the study, genomic DNA was the template for TCR beta VDJ and CDR3 profiling. TCRdb re-analysed the reads in MiXCR, keeping a single row per CDR3 protein. The sample shows a few hundred thousand distinct CDR3 sequences, approximately 70% of them seen only once. This chain links TRBV3-1 with TRBJ1-6, with D unclear. The sequence came from a human donor in good health, serving as a control. The sample consisted of sorted CD4+, CD8+, or CD8+CD57+ T cells (not recorded which) from PBMCs. CDR3 DNA: TGTGCCAGCAGCCCCCGAGGTCTATATAATTCACCCCCCCACTTT. Translated: CASSPRGLYNSPPHF. The full variable domain, in which reference TRBV3-1 and TRBJ1-6 provide the parts outside the CDR3, is DTAVSQTPKYLVTQMGNDKSIKCEQNLGHDTMYWYKQDSKKFLKIMFSYNNKELIINETVPNRFSPKSPDKAHLNLHINSLELGDSAVYFCASSPRGLYNSPPHFGNGTRLTVT.